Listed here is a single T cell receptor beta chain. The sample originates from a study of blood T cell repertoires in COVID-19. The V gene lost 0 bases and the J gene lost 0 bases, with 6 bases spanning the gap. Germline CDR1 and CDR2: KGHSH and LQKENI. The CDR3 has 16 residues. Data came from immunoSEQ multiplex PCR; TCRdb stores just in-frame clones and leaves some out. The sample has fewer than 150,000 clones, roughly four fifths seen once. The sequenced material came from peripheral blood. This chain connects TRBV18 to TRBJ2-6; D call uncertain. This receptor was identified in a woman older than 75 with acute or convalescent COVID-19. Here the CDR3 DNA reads TGTGCCAGCTCACCACCCGGTTCCTCTGGGGCCAACGTCCTGACTTTC. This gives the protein CASSPPGSSGANVLTF.